Shown below are 17 T cell receptor beta chains from a single sample sequenced in a study of response to subunit inactivated influenza vaccine. TCRdb reanalysed the RT-PCR reads using MiXCR and keeps one entry per CDR3 protein. Among 750,000 to 850,000 distinct CDR3 sequences, approximately 17% were seen once, and the ten largest hold 11%. The specimen was PBMCs from blood, collected more than 4 days after vaccination. These receptors all stem from a man aged 45-60 years who received an inactivated influenza vaccine.

This clonotype was detected ten times or more. The genes are TRBV29-1 and TRBJ2-1, with D maybe TRBD1 (6 bases). CDR1 and CDR2 (germline): SQVTM, ANQGSEA. V dropped 3 bases and J dropped 7 bases, with 22 bases sitting between them. CDR3 length: 16 residues. CDR3 DNA: TGCAGCGTTGACTCCCTTAGGGGGAAAATGAGGAATGAGCAGTTCTTC. This codes for CSVDSLRGKMRNEQFF.

The J gene is TRBJ1-1, the V gene TRBV6-5, with D possibly being TRBD1 (5 bases). In germline, CDR1 is MNHEY, CDR2 SVGAGI. The CDR3 is 13 residues long. Trimming left V 4 bases short and J 4 bases short, with 10 bases between. The CDR3 nucleotides are TGTGCCAGCAGTTCCCAGGGAGTCACTGAAGCTTTCTTT. This translates into CASSSQGVTEAFF.

The rearrangement uses TRBV29-1 and TRBJ2-7, with D possibly TRBD1 on 6 matching bases. V was trimmed by 5 bases and J by 6 bases, leaving 17 bases between them. Looked up from germline, CDR1 is SQVTM and CDR2 is ANQGSEA. The CDR3 runs to 13 residues. DNA for the CDR3: TGCAGCGTTATGACAGGCTCGACGTCCGAGCAGTACTTC. The encoded protein is CSVMTGSTSEQYF.

V is TRBV25-1 and J is TRBJ2-7, with D perhaps matching TRBD1 (6 bases). Trimming shortened V by 3 bases and J by 3 bases, and 15 bases separated the two germline ends. Germline CDR1 reads MGHDK; CDR2 reads SYGVNS. This CDR3 region has 15 residues. The CDR3 DNA reads TGTGCCAGCAGTGATCCGACTCAGGGGATCTACGAGCAGTACTTC. Residues: CASSDPTQGIYEQYF.

The J gene is TRBJ2-7, the V gene TRBV28; 7 nucleotides agree with TRBD2. This CDR3 is built from 15 residues. Trimming removed 4 bases from V and 6 bases from J; junction bases left unmatched: 12. Looked up from germline, CDR1 is MDHEN and CDR2 is SYDVKM. This CDR3 reads CASSSLGLLRLEQYF. CDR3 nucleotides: TGTGCCAGCAGTTCCCTGGGACTACTCAGGCTCGAGCAGTACTTC.

This clonotype was detected many times. The chain recombines TRBV10-3 with TRBJ2-7; D unresolved. This CDR3 is built from 11 residues. Germline V gene sequence: CDR1 ENHRY, CDR2 SYGVKD. V was pared by 10 bases and J by 1 base, with 8 bases between. The CDR3 sequence is CATLESYEQYF. The CDR3 DNA is TGTGCCACCCTCGAATCCTACGAGCAGTACTTC.

This clonotype has just a few counts. The J gene is TRBJ1-2, the V gene TRBV20-1, with a weak D call TRBD1 (6 bases). This CDR3 is built from 16 residues. Germline CDR1 reads DFQATT; CDR2 reads SNEGSKA (reference sequence). Trimming stripped 6 bases from V and 2 bases from J, with 22 bases between. CDR3 nucleotide sequence: TGCAGTGCCCTCCTCGGACAGAGCCAGGCGAACTATGGCTACACCTTC. Its protein product is CSALLGQSQANYGYTF.

This clonotype has just a few counts. This sequence joins TRBV27 and TRBJ2-5; 12 bases are a match to TRBD2. CDR3 size: 16 residues. The V gene's germline CDR1 is MNHEY and CDR2 SMNVEV (reference sequence). V gave up 5 bases and J gave up 5 bases; unmatched junction bases: 9. The CDR3 reads CASSPELAGGFETQYF. The CDR3 coding sequence is TGTGCCAGCAGTCCCGAACTAGCGGGAGGCTTTGAGACCCAGTACTTC.

The chain employs TRBV4-3 and TRBJ2-6, with 7 bases that match TRBD1. The trim removed 0 bases at V and 2 bases at J, leaving 1 base unmatched. Per germline, CDR1 LGHNA and CDR2 YSLEER. The CDR3 contains 16 residues. The CDR3 DNA reads as TGCGCCAGCAGCCAAGATGACAGGGCTGGGGCCAACGTCCTGACTTTC. Translated: CASSQDDRAGANVLTF.

In this sample, this clonotype turned up a few times. The gene calls are TRBV18 and TRBJ1-2, with D possibly being TRBD1 (5 bases). V gave up 3 bases and J gave up 4 bases, with 18 bases separating them. CDR1 is KGHSH and CDR2 is LQKENI in the germline V gene. The CDR3 extends over 16 amino acids. CDR3 nucleotide sequence: TGTGCCAGCTCACCGTCCGGTAATGGCGGGGCCTATGGCTACACCTTC. Its translation is CASSPSGNGGAYGYTF.

This clonotype was seen a handful of times. The chain links TRBV5-5 to TRBJ2-3, with unresolved D. The V gene lost 0 bases and the J gene lost 2 bases, with 7 bases spanning the gap. This CDR3 has 14 residues. The germline gives CDR1 SGHKS, CDR2 YYEKEE (reference sequence). CDR3 sequence (DNA): TGTGCCAGCAGCTTGGAACAGTTCACAGATACGCAGTATTTT. It codes for CASSLEQFTDTQYF.

The gene calls are TRBV5-1 and TRBJ1-1; 10 nucleotides align to TRBD1. This CDR3 is 17 amino acids long. The V and J ends lost 4 bases and 5 bases, in that order; junction bases with no gene match: 14. Germline V lookup: CDR1 SGHRS, CDR2 YFSETQ. The chain's CDR3 is CASSLGQGTTGRTEAFF. The CDR3 DNA follows: TGCGCCAGCAGCCTGGGACAGGGGACGACGGGGCGGACTGAAGCTTTCTTT.

This clonotype was seen a handful of times. The chain combines TRBV9 with TRBJ2-3; D remains ambiguous. The CDR3 has 13 residues. The germline V and J ends were trimmed by 0 bases and 5 bases, with 7 bases remaining between them. Germline CDR1 reads SGDLS; CDR2 reads YYNGEE. CDR3 bases: TGTGCCAGCAGCGTAGATGGCAAAGATACGCAGTATTTT. It is translated as CASSVDGKDTQYF.

A few counts support this clonotype. The chain is built from TRBV7-2 and TRBJ2-7; 7 nucleotides agree with TRBD2. V lost 4 bases to trimming and J lost 2 bases; unmatched junction nucleotides: 8. CDR1 and CDR2 (germline): SGHTA, FQGNSA. The CDR3 contains 15 residues. CDR3 DNA: TGTGCCAGCAGCTACCCCAGCGGGGCCCCCTACGAGCAGTACTTC. It is translated as CASSYPSGAPYEQYF.

This clonotype was picked up many times. This rearrangement joins TRBV7-2 to TRBJ2-1, with D tentatively TRBD2 (5 bases). The CDR3 is made up of 12 amino acids. The ends were cut back, 5 bases at V and 7 bases at J, with 9 bases in the middle. Germline CDR1 reads SGHTA; CDR2 reads FQGNSA. The DNA of the CDR3 is TGTGCCAGCAGCCCTTCGGGGAATGAGCAGTTCTTC. It encodes CASSPSGNEQFF.

The sample holds a few counts of this clonotype. This chain joins TRBV10-3 and TRBJ2-3, with TRBD1 identical over 9 bases. V shed 0 bases, J shed 1 base, and the junction held 5 bases outside the gene matches. Germline V CDR1 and CDR2: ENHRY, SYGVKD. CDR3 length equals 17 residues. The chain's CDR3 is CAISESTRQGGTDTQYF. The CDR3 DNA sequence: TGTGCCATCAGTGAGTCCACGAGACAGGGGGGCACAGATACGCAGTATTTT.

The J gene is TRBJ1-5, the V gene TRBV7-9; no clear D gene. Trimming cost V 1 base and J 6 bases, with 13 bases left between them. Germline CDR1 SEHNR, CDR2 FQNEAQ (reference sequence). The CDR3 length is 15 residues. The CDR3 loop is CASSLGSRPGQPQHF. CDR3 nucleotide sequence: TGTGCCAGCAGCTTAGGGTCCCGGCCTGGTCAGCCCCAGCATTTT. Full variable domain (remainder filled in from reference TRBV7-9 and TRBJ1-5): DTGVSQNPRHKITKRGQNVTFRCDPISEHNRLYWYRQTLGQGPEFLTYFQNEAQLEKSRLLSDRFSAERPKGSFSTLEIQRTEQGDSAMYLCASSLGSRPGQPQHFGDGTRLSIL.